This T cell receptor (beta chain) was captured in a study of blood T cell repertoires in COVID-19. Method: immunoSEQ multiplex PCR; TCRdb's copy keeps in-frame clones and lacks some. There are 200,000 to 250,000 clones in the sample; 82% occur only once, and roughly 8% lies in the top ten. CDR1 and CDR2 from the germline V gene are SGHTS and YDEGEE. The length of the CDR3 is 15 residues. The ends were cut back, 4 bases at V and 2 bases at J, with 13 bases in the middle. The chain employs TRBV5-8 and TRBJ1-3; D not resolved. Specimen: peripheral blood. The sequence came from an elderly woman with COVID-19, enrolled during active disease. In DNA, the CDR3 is TGTGCCAGCAGCCTTCAAATGACTGCTGGAAACACCATATATTTT. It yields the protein CASSLQMTAGNTIYF.